This T cell receptor (beta chain) originates from a study of early T cells in non-severe SARS-CoV-2 infection. Study overall: It was bulk RNA from unsorted whole blood that was sequenced, and the chains were unpaired. General observations from the study: Matching against VDJdb likely underestimated virus-specific expansions, favoring anti-spike CD8.

A few counts support this clonotype. Its specificity is unknown. Unique molecular identifiers were added to individual cDNA molecules. A single record per CDR3 protein comes from TCRdb applying MiXCR to the 5' RACE reads. The data contain about 72,000 distinct CDR3 sequences, 10% of them singletons. The V gene lost 4 bases and the J gene lost 7 bases, with 11 bases spanning the gap. The length of the CDR3 is 13 residues. The germline CDR1 and CDR2 sequences are SQVTM and ANQGSEA. This clonotype originated in an adult who was a healthcare worker with PCR-confirmed SARS-CoV-2 infection or an uninfected control (not recorded which). The chain joins TRBV29-1 to TRBJ1-6, with D uncertain. This specimen consisted of whole blood, obtained at baseline. This CDR3 reads CSVAVSTNSPLHF. The CDR3 region has the DNA TGCAGCGTTGCGGTGTCTACAAATTCACCCCTCCACTTT.